The rows below give T cell receptor beta chains drawn from one sample of a study of blood T cells in healthy people across ages. Via MiXCR, TCRdb re-called the 5' RACE reads, giving one row per CDR3 protein. The data show roughly 1.5 million distinct CDR3 sequences, less than 45% seen once. Specimen: blood. Every receptor here comes from a young woman in good health. Each CDR3 is given with its conserved first and last residue. The D gene is left open where the match is weak. Only some rows state a clone size, as once, few, many or a class for expanded clones.

>many|TRBV12-3/TRBV12-4|TRBJ2-5|NA|12
TGTGCCAGCAGCCCTGTGGGAGAGACCCAGTACTTC
CASSPVGETQYF
>few|TRBV29-1|TRBJ1-2|TRBD1|14
TGCAGCGTTGAAGCCCGGGACAGGGCTTATGGCTACACCTTC
CSVEARDRAYGYTF
>few|TRBV2|TRBJ1-5|TRBD1|15
TGTGCCAGCAGAGGACAGGGTGTTAAAGTTCAGCCCCAGCATTTT
CASRGQGVKVQPQHF
>few|TRBV20-1|TRBJ1-5|NA|12
TGCAGTGCGATGTTAAGCAATCAGCCCCAGCATTTT
CSAMLSNQPQHF
>few|TRBV20-1|TRBJ2-7|TRBD1|11
TGCAGTGCTGGGGGGACAGGAAAGCAGTACTTC
CSAGGTGKQYF
>NA|TRBV27|TRBJ2-7|TRBD1|13
TGTGCCAGCGGGGGACAGGGGAGCTACGAGCAGTACTTC
CASGGQGSYEQYF
>NA|TRBV4-3|TRBJ2-5|TRBD2|13
TGCGCCAGCAGCCGGTTTCTAGCGGACGGGCAGTACTTC
CASSRFLADGQYF
>NA|TRBV7-6|TRBJ1-5|TRBD1|16
TGTGCCAGCAGCCCCTTACAGGGGCTAAGCAATCAGCCCCAGCATTTT
CASSPLQGLSNQPQHF
>few|TRBV4-2|TRBJ2-2|NA|13
TGTGCCAGCAGGACCCACCGGTCCGGGGAGCTGTTTTTT
CASRTHRSGELFF
>NA|TRBV27|TRBJ2-1|NA|14
TGTGCCAGCAGTTTGTCGGGACCCTTCAATGAGCAGTTCTTC
CASSLSGPFNEQFF
>NA|TRBV14|TRBJ1-1|NA|15
TGTGCCAGCAGCCAAGGGGGATTTATGGCGGTCCGAGCTTTCTTT
CASSQGGFMAVRAFF
>few|TRBV29-1|TRBJ2-5|NA|12
TGCAGCGTCGCCGGGACAAGCGAGACCCAGTACTTC
CSVAGTSETQYF
>NA|TRBV7-9|TRBJ1-2|NA|14
TGTGCCAGCAGCTTCCAGGGTAGGGGAGATGGCTACACCTTC
CASSFQGRGDGYTF
>NA|TRBV11-3|TRBJ2-4|NA|13
TGTGCCAGCAGCTTTGCGGGGTCAAGCATTCAGTACTTC
CASSFAGSSIQYF
>NA|TRBV28|TRBJ2-1|NA|12
TGTGCCAGCACCATAGTCGCGAATGAGCAGTTCTTC
CASTIVANEQFF
>many|TRBV4-2|TRBJ2-1|TRBD2|21
TGTGCCAGCAGACGACAGGTTCGGACTAGCGGGATGATCGGGTCCTACAATGAGCAGTTCTTC
CASRRQVRTSGMIGSYNEQFF
>many|TRBV7-2|TRBJ2-3|NA|15
TGTGCCAGCAGCTTAACTAGCAGTTCCACAGATACGCAGTATTTT
CASSLTSSSTDTQYF